The rows below give T cell receptor beta chains drawn from one sample of a study of patients and donors after allogeneic stem cell transplantation. TCRdb fed the RT-PCR reads into MiXCR, producing one record per CDR3 protein. Of roughly 250,000 distinct CDR3 sequences in the sample, approximately 14% were seen once. Sequenced material: blood, either unsorted or a sorted T cell fraction (not recorded which). The source of these receptors is a human donor who was either an allogeneic HSCT recipient or a stem cell or donor lymphocyte infusion donor (not recorded which). It is not recorded whose cells these are; they may come from a transplant donor. Both conserved end residues are trimmed from each CDR3.

TRBJ1-5 TRBV24-1 ATSVGSNQPQH
TRBJ2-7 TRBV7-2 ASSLAGTSGGLYEQY
TRBJ2-7 TRBV3-1 ASSPTTGAGGLEQY
TRBJ2-7 TRBV25-1 ASSEPRTGRNEQY
TRBJ2-2 TRBV11-1 ASSPYRDGELF
TRBJ1-5 TRBV3-1 ASSQGEQPQH
TRBJ2-5 TRBV5-1 ASSLVAGLETQY
TRBJ2-1 TRBV5-1 ASSFGDRVVDEQF
TRBJ1-4 TRBV29-1 SVLRATNEKLF
TRBJ2-3 TRBV20-1 SAHPLGGAHTDTQY
TRBJ2-1 TRBV5-1 ASSLEVRRGEQF
TRBJ1-6 TRBV27 ASSRTGTRSRNSPLH
TRBJ2-1 TRBV5-1 ASSRIWREATNEQF
TRBJ1-5 TRBV18 ASSPRAGDQPQH
TRBJ2-1 TRBV20-1 SARDPPGQF
TRBJ1-1 TRBV5-1 ASSLVPDRGTEAF
TRBJ2-3 TRBV7-9 ASSLRSRYPGTDTQY
TRBJ2-7 TRBV7-3 ASSLDGASSYEQY
TRBJ2-1 TRBV12-3/TRBV12-4 ASSLTSGGMVF
TRBJ1-1 TRBV6-4 ASKPSGQGATEAF
TRBJ2-5 TRBV6-1 ASSEIPGGTQY
TRBJ2-2 TRBV6-2/TRBV6-3 ASTHGQGVTGELF
TRBJ1-2 TRBV7-9 ASSFKGTGQGFGYT
TRBJ1-5 TRBV6-6 ASGLTRDQPQH
TRBJ2-7 TRBV7-8 ASSPGRIPYEQY
TRBJ2-1 TRBV29-1 SIPLAGRDEQF
TRBJ2-3 TRBV4-2 ASRQTQNTDTQY
TRBJ1-6 TRBV7-3 ASSLGAPGDSPLH
TRBJ2-1 TRBV12-3/TRBV12-4 ASSSRDRDEQF
TRBJ2-1 TRBV15 ATSRSASYNEQF
TRBJ2-5 TRBV7-2 ASSLRTSGGSMTQY
TRBJ1-1 TRBV6-1 ASRIGGTWRDEAF
TRBJ1-4 TRBV7-2 ASSSSPGAYEKLF